These T cell receptor beta chains were read from a single sample in a study of T cells in Graves' hyperthyroidism and ophthalmopathy. Each CDR3 protein gets one entry after TCRdb re-called the multiplex PCR reads with MiXCR. There are about 410,000 distinct CDR3 sequences in the sample; roughly 15% occur only once, and roughly a fifth lies in the top ten. The sample comprised blood. The receptors come from a woman aged 25-40 years with Graves' ophthalmopathy. Both conserved end residues are part of each CDR3. The order of the fields is CDR3 protein, CDR3 DNA, D gene, clone size, V gene, J gene. The D gene is left open where the match is weak. Only some rows state a clone size, as once, few, many or a class for expanded clones.

CDR3: CASSSSLATSYNSPLHF
DNA: TGTGCCAGCAGCTCCTCCTTAGCCACTTCCTATAATTCACCCCTCCACTTT
D: -
size: -
V: TRBV7-9
J: TRBJ1-6

CDR3: CASSLVGSPNYGYTF
DNA: TGTGCCAGCAGCTTAGTTGGCAGCCCTAACTATGGCTACACCTTC
D: -
size: many
V: TRBV7-9
J: TRBJ1-2

CDR3: CSARPPVGDEQYF
DNA: TGCAGTGCCCGACCCCCAGTGGGAGACGAGCAGTACTTC
D: -
size: many
V: TRBV20-1
J: TRBJ2-7

CDR3: CASSIVPGAVYEQYF
DNA: TGTGCCAGCAGTATTGTTCCGGGTGCAGTTTACGAGCAGTACTTC
D: -
size: -
V: TRBV19
J: TRBJ2-7

CDR3: CASSPGAGNYGYTF
DNA: TGTGCCAGCAGCCCCGGGGCAGGGAACTATGGCTACACCTTC
D: -
size: -
V: TRBV28
J: TRBJ1-2

CDR3: CSALRQGPYNEQFF
DNA: TGCAGTGCTCTTAGACAGGGGCCCTACAATGAGCAGTTCTTC
D: TRBD1
size: few
V: TRBV20-1
J: TRBJ2-1

CDR3: CSARVGGQAFEAFF
DNA: TGCAGTGCTAGGGTCGGGGGGCAGGCATTTGAAGCTTTCTTT
D: -
size: many
V: TRBV20-1
J: TRBJ1-1

CDR3: CASSFFLAQPQHF
DNA: TGTGCCAGCAGTTTCTTCCTAGCTCAGCCCCAGCATTTT
D: -
size: many
V: TRBV12-3/TRBV12-4
J: TRBJ1-5

CDR3: CASVLGQGSNQPQHF
DNA: TGTGCTAGTGTTCTGGGACAGGGGAGCAATCAGCCCCAGCATTTT
D: TRBD1
size: -
V: TRBV12-5
J: TRBJ1-5

CDR3: CASWGQGANEQFF
DNA: TGTGCCAGCTGGGGACAGGGTGCCAATGAGCAGTTCTTC
D: TRBD1
size: -
V: TRBV7-9
J: TRBJ2-1

CDR3: CASTLGLGQGAGEKLFF
DNA: TGTGCCAGCACCCTCGGGTTAGGACAGGGGGCTGGTGAAAAACTGTTTTTT
D: TRBD1
size: few
V: TRBV9
J: TRBJ1-4

CDR3: CSASNEQFF
DNA: TGCAGTGCGTCCAATGAGCAGTTCTTC
D: -
size: few
V: TRBV20-1
J: TRBJ2-1

CDR3: CASSSTSPSGVGRETQYF
DNA: TGTGCCAGCAGCTCCACTTCCCCTAGCGGGGTGGGGAGAGAGACCCAGTACTTC
D: TRBD2
size: few
V: TRBV7-6
J: TRBJ2-5

CDR3: CASSHRLWTNSYEQYF
DNA: TGTGCCAGCAGTCACAGATTATGGACGAACTCCTACGAGCAGTACTTC
D: -
size: many
V: TRBV28
J: TRBJ2-7

CDR3: CASSGGGVTDTQYF
DNA: TGTGCCAGCAGTGGCGGGGGGGTGACAGATACGCAGTATTTT
D: TRBD2
size: many
V: TRBV28
J: TRBJ2-3

CDR3: CASGSGTEIRPNTEAFF
DNA: TGTGCCAGCGGTTCAGGGACAGAAATACGCCCGAACACTGAAGCTTTCTTT
D: TRBD1
size: -
V: TRBV6-9
J: TRBJ1-1

CDR3: CSASLAGTSTDTQYF
DNA: TGCAGTGCTAGCCTAGCGGGGACTAGCACAGATACGCAGTATTTT
D: TRBD2
size: many
V: TRBV20-1
J: TRBJ2-3

CDR3: CASSPGLLLTYEQYF
DNA: TGTGCCAGCAGTCCGGGCCTCCTTCTTACCTACGAGCAGTACTTC
D: -
size: many
V: TRBV2
J: TRBJ2-7

CDR3: CASTSGVGHTDTQYF
DNA: TGTGCCAGCACTTCGGGCGTTGGTCACACAGATACGCAGTATTTT
D: -
size: many
V: TRBV9
J: TRBJ2-3

CDR3: CAIEAANTGELFF
DNA: TGTGCCATCGAAGCAGCAAACACCGGGGAGCTGTTTTTT
D: -
size: -
V: TRBV10-3
J: TRBJ2-2